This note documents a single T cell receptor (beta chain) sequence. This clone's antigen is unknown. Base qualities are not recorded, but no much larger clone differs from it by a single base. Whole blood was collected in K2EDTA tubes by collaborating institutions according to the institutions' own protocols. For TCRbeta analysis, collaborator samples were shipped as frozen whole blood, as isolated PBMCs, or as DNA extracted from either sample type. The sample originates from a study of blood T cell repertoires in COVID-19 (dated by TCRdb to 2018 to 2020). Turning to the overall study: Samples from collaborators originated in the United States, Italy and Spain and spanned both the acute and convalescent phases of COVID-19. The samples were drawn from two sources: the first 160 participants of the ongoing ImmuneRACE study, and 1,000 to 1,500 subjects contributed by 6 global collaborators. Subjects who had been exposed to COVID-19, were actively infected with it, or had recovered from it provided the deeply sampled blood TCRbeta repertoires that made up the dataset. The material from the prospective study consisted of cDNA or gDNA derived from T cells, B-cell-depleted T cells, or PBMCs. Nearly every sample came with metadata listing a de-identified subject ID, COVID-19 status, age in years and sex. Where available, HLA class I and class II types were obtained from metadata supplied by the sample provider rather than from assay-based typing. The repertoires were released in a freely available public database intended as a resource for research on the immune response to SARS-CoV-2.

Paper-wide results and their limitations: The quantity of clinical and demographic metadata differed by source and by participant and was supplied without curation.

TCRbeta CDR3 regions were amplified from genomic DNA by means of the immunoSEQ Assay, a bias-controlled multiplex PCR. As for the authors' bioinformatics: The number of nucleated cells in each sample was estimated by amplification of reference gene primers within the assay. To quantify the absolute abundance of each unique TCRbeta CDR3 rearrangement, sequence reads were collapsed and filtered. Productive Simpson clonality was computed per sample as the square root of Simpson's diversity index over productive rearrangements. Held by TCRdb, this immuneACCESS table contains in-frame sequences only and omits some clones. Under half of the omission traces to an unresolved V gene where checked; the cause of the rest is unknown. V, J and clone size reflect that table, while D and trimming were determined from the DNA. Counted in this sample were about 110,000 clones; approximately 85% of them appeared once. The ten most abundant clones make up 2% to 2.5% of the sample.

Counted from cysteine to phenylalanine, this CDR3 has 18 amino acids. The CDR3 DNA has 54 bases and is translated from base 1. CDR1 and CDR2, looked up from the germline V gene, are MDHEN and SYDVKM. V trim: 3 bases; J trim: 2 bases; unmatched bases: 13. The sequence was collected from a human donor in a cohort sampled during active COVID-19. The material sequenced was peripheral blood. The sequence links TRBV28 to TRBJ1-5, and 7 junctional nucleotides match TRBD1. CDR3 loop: CASSLYETGVDGNQPQHF. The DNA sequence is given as TGTGCCAGCAGTTTGTACGAAACAGGGGTTGATGGCAATCAGCCCCAGCATTTT. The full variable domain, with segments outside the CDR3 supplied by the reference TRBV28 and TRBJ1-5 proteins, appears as DVKVTQSSRYLVKRTGEKVFLECVQDMDHENMFWYRQDPGLGLRLIYFSYDVKMKEKGDIPEGYSVSREKKERFSLILESASTNQTSMYLCASSLYETGVDGNQPQHFGDGTRLSIL.